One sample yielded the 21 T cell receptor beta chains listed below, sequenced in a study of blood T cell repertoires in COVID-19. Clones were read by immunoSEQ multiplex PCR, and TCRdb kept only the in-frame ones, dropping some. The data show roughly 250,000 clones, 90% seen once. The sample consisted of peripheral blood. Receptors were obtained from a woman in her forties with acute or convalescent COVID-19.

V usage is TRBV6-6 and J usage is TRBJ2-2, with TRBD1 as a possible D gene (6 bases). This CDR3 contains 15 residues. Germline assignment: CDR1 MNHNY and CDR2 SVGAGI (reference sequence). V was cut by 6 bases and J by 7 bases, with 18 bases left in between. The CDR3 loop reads CASSFGAGEIGELFF. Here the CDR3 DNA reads TGTGCCAGCAGCTTCGGGGCAGGGGAGATCGGGGAGCTGTTTTTT.

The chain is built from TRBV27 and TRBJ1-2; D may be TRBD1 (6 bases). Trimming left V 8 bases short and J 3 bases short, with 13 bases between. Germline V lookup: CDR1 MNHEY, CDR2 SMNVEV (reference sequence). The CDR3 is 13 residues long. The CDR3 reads CASARGTYYGYTF. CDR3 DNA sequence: TGTGCCAGCGCCAGGGGCACGTACTATGGCTACACCTTC.

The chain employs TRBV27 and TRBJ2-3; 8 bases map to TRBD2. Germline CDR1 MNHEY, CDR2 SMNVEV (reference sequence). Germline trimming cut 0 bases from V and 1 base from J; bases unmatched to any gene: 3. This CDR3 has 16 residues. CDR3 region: CASSLSGRGGTDTQYF. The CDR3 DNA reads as TGTGCCAGCAGTTTATCGGGGCGGGGGGGCACAGATACGCAGTATTTT.

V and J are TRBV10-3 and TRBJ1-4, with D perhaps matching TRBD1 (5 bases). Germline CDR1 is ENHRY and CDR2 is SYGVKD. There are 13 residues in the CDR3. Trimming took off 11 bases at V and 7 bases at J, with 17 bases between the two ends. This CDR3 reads CAAGRQQGEKLFF. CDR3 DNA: TGTGCCGCCGGGAGGCAGCAGGGTGAAAAACTGTTTTTT.

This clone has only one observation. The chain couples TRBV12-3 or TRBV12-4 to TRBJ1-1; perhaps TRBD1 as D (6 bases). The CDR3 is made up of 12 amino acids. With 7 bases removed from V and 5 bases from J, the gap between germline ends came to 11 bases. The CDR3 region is CASIGGGTEAFF. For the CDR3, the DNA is TGTGCCAGCATAGGGGGGGGAACTGAAGCTTTCTTT.

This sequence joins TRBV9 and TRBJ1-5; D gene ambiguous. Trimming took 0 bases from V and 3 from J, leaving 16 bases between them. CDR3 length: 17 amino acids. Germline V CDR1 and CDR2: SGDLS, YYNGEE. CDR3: CASSVDEGGPYNQPQHF. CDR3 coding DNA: TGTGCCAGCAGCGTAGACGAAGGAGGTCCGTACAATCAGCCCCAGCATTTT. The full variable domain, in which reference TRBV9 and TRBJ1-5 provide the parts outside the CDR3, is DSGVTQTPKHLITATGQRVTLRCSPRSGDLSVYWYQQSLDQGLQFLIQYYNGEERAKGNILERFSAQQFPDLHSELNLSSLELGDSALYFCASSVDEGGPYNQPQHFGDGTRLSIL.

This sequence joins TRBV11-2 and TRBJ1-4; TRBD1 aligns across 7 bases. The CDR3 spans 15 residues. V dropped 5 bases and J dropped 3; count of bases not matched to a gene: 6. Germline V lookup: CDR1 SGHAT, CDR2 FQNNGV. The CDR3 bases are TGTGCCAGCAGCACGGGGACAGCCTCTAATGAAAAACTGTTTTTT. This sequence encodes CASSTGTASNEKLFF.

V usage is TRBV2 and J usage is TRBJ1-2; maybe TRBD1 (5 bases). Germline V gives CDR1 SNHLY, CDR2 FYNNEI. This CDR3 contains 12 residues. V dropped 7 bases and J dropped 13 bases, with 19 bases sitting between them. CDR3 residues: CASKGGAESCTF. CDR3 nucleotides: TGTGCCAGCAAGGGAGGGGCAGAGTCCTGCACCTTC.

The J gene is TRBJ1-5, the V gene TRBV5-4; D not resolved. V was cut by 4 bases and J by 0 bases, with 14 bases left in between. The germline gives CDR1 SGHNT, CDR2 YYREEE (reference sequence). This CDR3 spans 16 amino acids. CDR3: CASSPGPDYSNQPQHF. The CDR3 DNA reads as TGTGCCAGCAGCCCGGGTCCTGACTATAGCAATCAGCCCCAGCATTTT.

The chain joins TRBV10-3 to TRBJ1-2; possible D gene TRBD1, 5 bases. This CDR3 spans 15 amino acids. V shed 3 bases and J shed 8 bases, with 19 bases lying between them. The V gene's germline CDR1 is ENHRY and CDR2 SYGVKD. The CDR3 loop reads CAISDPQGGDEGYTF. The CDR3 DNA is TGTGCCATCAGTGATCCGCAGGGCGGGGATGAAGGCTACACCTTC.

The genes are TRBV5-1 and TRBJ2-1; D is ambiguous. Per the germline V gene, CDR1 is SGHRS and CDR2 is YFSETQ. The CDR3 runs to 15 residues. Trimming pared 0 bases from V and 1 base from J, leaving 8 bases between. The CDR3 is CASSLDSNSYNEQFF. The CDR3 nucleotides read TGCGCCAGCAGCTTGGACAGTAATTCCTACAATGAGCAGTTCTTC.

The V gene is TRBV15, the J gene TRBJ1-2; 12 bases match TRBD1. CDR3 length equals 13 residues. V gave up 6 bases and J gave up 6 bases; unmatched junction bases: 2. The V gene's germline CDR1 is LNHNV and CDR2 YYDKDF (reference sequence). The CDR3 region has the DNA TGTGCCACCAGGGGGACAGGGGGCAATGGCTACACCTTC. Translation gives CATRGTGGNGYTF.

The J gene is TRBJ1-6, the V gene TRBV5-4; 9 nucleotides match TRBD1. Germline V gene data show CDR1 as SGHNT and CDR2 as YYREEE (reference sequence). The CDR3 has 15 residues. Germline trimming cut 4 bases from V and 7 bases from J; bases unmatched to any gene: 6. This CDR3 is CASSPRQGGNSPLHF. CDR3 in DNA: TGTGCCAGCAGCCCTAGACAGGGGGGGAATTCACCCCTCCACTTT.

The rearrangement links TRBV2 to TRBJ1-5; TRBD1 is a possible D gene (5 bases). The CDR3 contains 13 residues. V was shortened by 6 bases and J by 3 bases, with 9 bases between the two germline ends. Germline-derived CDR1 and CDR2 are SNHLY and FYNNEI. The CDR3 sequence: CASRGGANQPQHF. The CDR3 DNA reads TGTGCCAGCAGGGGCGGGGCCAATCAGCCCCAGCATTTT.

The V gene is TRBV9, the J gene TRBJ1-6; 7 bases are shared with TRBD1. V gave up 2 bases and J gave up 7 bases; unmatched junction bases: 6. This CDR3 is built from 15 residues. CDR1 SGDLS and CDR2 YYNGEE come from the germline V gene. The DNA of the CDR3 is TGTGCCAGCAGCGTCGAGGGACAGCCAAATTCACCCCTCCACTTT. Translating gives CASSVEGQPNSPLHF. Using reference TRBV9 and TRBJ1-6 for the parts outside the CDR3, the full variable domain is DSGVTQTPKHLITATGQRVTLRCSPRSGDLSVYWYQQSLDQGLQFLIQYYNGEERAKGNILERFSAQQFPDLHSELNLSSLELGDSALYFCASSVEGQPNSPLHFGNGTRLTVT.

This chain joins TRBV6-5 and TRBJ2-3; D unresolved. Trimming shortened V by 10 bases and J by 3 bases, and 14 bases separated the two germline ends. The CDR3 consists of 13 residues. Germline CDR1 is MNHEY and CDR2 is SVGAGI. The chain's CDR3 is CATTAAYTDTQYF. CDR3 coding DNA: TGTGCCACCACGGCGGCGTATACAGATACGCAGTATTTT.

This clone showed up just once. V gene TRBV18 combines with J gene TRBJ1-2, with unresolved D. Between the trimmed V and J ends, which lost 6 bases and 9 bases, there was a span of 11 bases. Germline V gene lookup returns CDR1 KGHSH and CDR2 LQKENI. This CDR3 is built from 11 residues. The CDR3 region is CASSPSQSYTF. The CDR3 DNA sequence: TGTGCCAGCTCCCCGTCCCAGAGCTACACCTTC.

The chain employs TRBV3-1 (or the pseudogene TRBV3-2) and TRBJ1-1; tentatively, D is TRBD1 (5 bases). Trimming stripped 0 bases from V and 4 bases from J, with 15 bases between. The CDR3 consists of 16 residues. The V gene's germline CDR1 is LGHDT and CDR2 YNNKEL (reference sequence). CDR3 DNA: TGTGCCAGCAGCCAAGAAGGCCGCGGGGCCGGCACTGAAGCTTTCTTT. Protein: CASSQEGRGAGTEAFF.

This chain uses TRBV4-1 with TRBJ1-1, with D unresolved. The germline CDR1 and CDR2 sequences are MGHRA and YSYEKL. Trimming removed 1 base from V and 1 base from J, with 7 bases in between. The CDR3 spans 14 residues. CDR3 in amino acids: CASSQVQPNTEAFF. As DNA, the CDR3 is TGCGCCAGCAGCCAAGTACAGCCGAACACTGAAGCTTTCTTT.

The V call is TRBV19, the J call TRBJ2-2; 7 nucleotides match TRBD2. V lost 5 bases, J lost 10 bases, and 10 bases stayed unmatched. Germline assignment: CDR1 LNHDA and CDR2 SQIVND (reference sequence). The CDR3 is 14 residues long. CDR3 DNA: TGTGCCAGTAGTGGGGCGGGGGACCGCCAGGAGCTGTTTTTT. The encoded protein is CASSGAGDRQELFF.

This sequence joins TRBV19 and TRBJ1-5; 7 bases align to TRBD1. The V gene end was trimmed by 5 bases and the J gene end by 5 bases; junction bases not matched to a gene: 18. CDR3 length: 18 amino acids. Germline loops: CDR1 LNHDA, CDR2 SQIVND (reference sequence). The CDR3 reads CASSPRTGPNTFDQPQHF. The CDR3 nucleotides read TGTGCCAGTAGTCCACGGACAGGTCCCAATACTTTTGATCAGCCCCAGCATTTT.